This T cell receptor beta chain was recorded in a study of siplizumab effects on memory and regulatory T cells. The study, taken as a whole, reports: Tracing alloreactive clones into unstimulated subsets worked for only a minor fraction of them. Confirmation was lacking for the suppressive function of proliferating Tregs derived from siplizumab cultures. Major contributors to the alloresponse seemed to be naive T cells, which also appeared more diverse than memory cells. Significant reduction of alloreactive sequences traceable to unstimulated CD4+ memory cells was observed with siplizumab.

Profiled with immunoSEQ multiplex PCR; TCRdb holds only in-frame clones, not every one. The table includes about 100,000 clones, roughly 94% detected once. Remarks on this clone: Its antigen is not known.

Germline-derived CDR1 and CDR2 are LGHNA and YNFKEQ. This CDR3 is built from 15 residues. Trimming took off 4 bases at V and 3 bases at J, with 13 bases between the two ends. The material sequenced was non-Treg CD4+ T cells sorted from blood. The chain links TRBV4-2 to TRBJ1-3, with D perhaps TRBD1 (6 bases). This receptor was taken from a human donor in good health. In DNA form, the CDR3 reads TGTGCCAGCAGCCCCCTAGGGACATTTGGAAACACCATATATTTT. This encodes CASSPLGTFGNTIYF.